Each of the 11 T cell receptor beta chains below was sequenced from the same sample in a study of molecular identifiers for immune sequencing clone quantification. TCRdb processed the PCR reads anew with MiXCR; each CDR3 protein has one entry. The sample records tens of thousands of distinct CDR3 sequences, roughly a fifth being singletons. Sequences were obtained from naive CD8+ T cells from blood, with Jurkat cell RNA spiked in. The subset: FACS-sorted CD8+CD4-CCR7+CD45RA+ naive T cells. These receptors originate from a human donor in good health. Some libraries in this study had Jurkat cell RNA spiked in.

Comments on this clonotype: A read error may explain this, as a much larger clone is one base away. The chain couples TRBV19 to TRBJ2-3, with D tentatively TRBD1 or TRBD2 (5 bases each). This CDR3 contains 13 residues. Trimming removed 4 bases at V and 2 bases at J, with 7 bases between. Per germline, CDR1 LNHDA and CDR2 SQIVND (reference sequence). CDR3 residues: CASSRGPTDTQYF. The CDR3, as DNA: TGTGCCAGTAGTAGGGGACCCACAGATACGCAGTATTTT. Supplemented by reference TRBV19 and TRBJ2-3, the full variable domain reads DGGITQSPKYLFRKEGQNVTLSCEQNLNHDAMYWYRQDPGQGLRLIYYSQIVNDFQKGDIAEGYSVSREKKESFPLTVTSAQKNPTAFYLCASSRGPTDTQYFGPGTRLTVL.

There are many counts of this clonotype. The chain has TRBV7-9 and TRBJ1-2; TRBD1 might be the D (6 bases). This CDR3 is built from 15 residues. Germline V gene sequence: CDR1 SEHNR, CDR2 FQNEAQ (reference sequence). The V gene lost 5 bases and the J gene lost 5 bases, with 18 bases spanning the gap. This CDR3 reads CASSHRDTLRYGYTF. CDR3 DNA: TGTGCCAGCAGCCACCGGGACACACTACGATATGGCTACACCTTC.

This clonotype is deemed medium-sized (0.01 to 0.1%). This chain links TRBV7-9 with TRBJ2-3; 8 positions match TRBD2. Trimming took 4 bases from V and 4 from J; bases not matched to a gene: 16. The CDR3 is 18 residues long. Germline assignment: CDR1 SEHNR and CDR2 FQNEAQ (reference sequence). The CDR3 loop is CASSSDLEAGDGADTQYF. The CDR3 region has the DNA TGTGCCAGCAGCTCTGACCTGGAAGCGGGAGATGGGGCAGATACGCAGTATTTT.

The chain links TRBV29-1 to TRBJ2-7; a weak D match, TRBD2 (6 bases). V was trimmed by 4 bases and J by 3 bases, leaving 10 bases between them. The CDR3 consists of 12 residues. Per the germline V gene, CDR1 is SQVTM and CDR2 is ANQGSEA. The CDR3 DNA reads as TGCAGCGTTGTCGGGAGAAACTACGAGCAGTACTTC. This sequence encodes CSVVGRNYEQYF.

In regard to this clonotype: A much larger clone sits a single nucleotide away, making a read error possible. The CDR3 ends on some other residue instead of the conserved phenylalanine or tryptophan, so this is likely a read error. The gene calls are TRBV7-9 and TRBJ1-1; D is perhaps TRBD1 (6 bases). The CDR3 extends over 14 amino acids. The germline gives CDR1 SEHNR, CDR2 FQNEAQ (reference sequence). Trimming pared 4 bases from V and 6 bases from J, leaving 15 bases between. CDR3 region: CASSSTNRQAEAFC. In DNA, the CDR3 is TGTGCCAGCAGCTCCACCAACCGACAGGCTGAAGCTTTCTGT.

The chain recombines TRBV9 with TRBJ2-1; no clear D gene. Trimming stripped 0 bases from V and 6 bases from J, with 10 bases between. CDR1 is SGDLS and CDR2 is YYNGEE in the germline V gene. This CDR3 is 14 amino acids long. The chain's CDR3 is CASSVGPVINEQFF. CDR3 DNA sequence: TGTGCCAGCAGCGTAGGGCCGGTGATCAATGAGCAGTTCTTC.

In this sample, this clonotype turned up a few times. V gene TRBV12-3 or TRBV12-4 combines with J gene TRBJ2-3; D is perhaps TRBD1 (6 bases). V was trimmed by 7 bases and J by 0 bases, leaving 11 bases between them. This CDR3 is 14 amino acids long. The DNA of the CDR3 is TGTGCCAGCATCTTAAGGGGGAGCACAGATACGCAGTATTTT. This translates into CASILRGSTDTQYF.

In this sample, this clonotype turned up many times. The chain is built from TRBV5-5 and TRBJ2-3; a possible D gene is TRBD2 (5 bases). The V gene's germline CDR1 is SGHKS and CDR2 YYEKEE (reference sequence). V was pared by 2 bases and J by 1 base, with 11 bases between. CDR3 length: 15 amino acids. CDR3 bases: TGTGCCAGCAGCTTTACTAGGTTAGGCACAGATACGCAGTATTTT. Its protein is CASSFTRLGTDTQYF.

In its sample, this clonotype was seen many times. This chain uses TRBV10-3 with TRBJ2-7; the D is unclear. The V end was cut by 2 bases, the J end by 3 bases, with 11 bases between. Per the germline V gene, CDR1 is ENHRY and CDR2 is SYGVKD. The CDR3 is 14 amino acids. CDR3 nucleotide sequence: TGTGCCATCAGTGAGATATTCAGGAACTACGAGCAGTACTTC. Protein sequence: CAISEIFRNYEQYF.

About this clonotype: It may be a read error: a sequence one base away is much more abundant. The J gene is TRBJ2-3, the V gene TRBV10-3; 10 positions agree with TRBD2. CDR1 is ENHRY, CDR2 SYGVKD, per germline. The CDR3 is 16 residues long. The CDR3 protein is CVISEMSGRAEDTQYF. CDR3 bases: TGTGTCATCAGTGAAATGAGCGGGAGGGCCGAAGATACGCAGTATTTT.

Of note for this clonotype: A much larger clone differs from this one at a single base, so this may be a read error. The chain uses TRBV2 and TRBJ2-7, with 7 bases that match TRBD1. This CDR3 has 14 amino acids. Germline CDR1 and CDR2: SNHLY and FYNNEI. V dropped 4 bases and J dropped 3; count of bases not matched to a gene: 6. Here the CDR3 DNA reads TGTGCCAGCAGTGCGGGACAGTATATCTACGAGCAGTACTTC. Translated: CASSAGQYIYEQYF.